The 9 T cell receptor beta chains in this list originate from one sample, sequenced in a study of blood T cell repertoires in COVID-19 (dated by TCRdb to 2020 to 2022). Library construction relied on the immunoSEQ multiplex PCR assay. What TCRdb holds here is the immuneACCESS table cut down to in-frame rearrangements. Part of the clones is not present; checked against another copy, under half of the missing clones reflect an unresolved V gene, and the others are unexplained. For this sample there are 70,000 to 100,000 clones; 84% appear just once. The ten largest clones add up to 12% of the sample. Sequenced sample: peripheral blood. The receptors here all came from a human donor in a cohort sampled during active COVID-19.

The rearrangement uses TRBV5-6 and TRBJ1-3; D gene unclear. CDR3 length: 14 amino acids. Trimming removed 1 base at V and 2 bases at J, with 7 bases between. From germline, CDR1 is SGHDT and CDR2 YYEEEE. CDR3 region: CASSLTVTGNTIYF. CDR3 nucleotides: TGTGCCAGCAGCTTGACAGTCACTGGAAACACCATATATTTT.

The J gene is TRBJ2-2, the V gene TRBV6-7; TRBD1 matches at 7 bases. TRBV6-7 is reported as an ORF; its role is uncertain. Trimming cost V 5 bases and J 1 base; bases outside gene matches: 16. This CDR3 is 19 amino acids long. CDR3 amino acids: CASSTDCFYRGKNTGELFF. The CDR3, as DNA: TGTGCCAGCAGTACCGATTGCTTTTACAGGGGAAAGAACACCGGGGAGCTGTTTTTT.

The V gene is TRBV6-2 or TRBV6-3, the J gene TRBJ2-4; unclear D gene. The CDR3 has 16 residues. Germline CDR1 reads MNHEY; CDR2 reads SVGEGT. V was clipped by 6 bases and J by 3 bases, with 18 bases between them. In DNA, the CDR3 is TGTGCCAGCAGCTCCCGCCCACACCGGGTCAAAAACATTCAGTACTTC. Residues: CASSSRPHRVKNIQYF.

This rearrangement joins TRBV29-1 to TRBJ2-5; 7 nucleotides line up with TRBD1. With V trimmed by 8 bases and J by 4 bases, 7 bases remained unmatched. Germline V gene lookup returns CDR1 SQVTM and CDR2 ANQGSEA. The CDR3 is 12 amino acids. The CDR3 protein is CSTLDRSETQYF. Written as DNA, the CDR3 is TGCAGCACCCTGGACAGGTCAGAGACCCAGTACTTC.

The V call is TRBV5-1, the J call TRBJ2-5; TRBD2 matches 8 bases. Germline V gene data show CDR1 as SGHRS and CDR2 as YFSETQ. The CDR3 sequence is 15 residues long. V trimming: 5 bases; J trimming: 4 bases; junction bases outside the gene matches: 10. CDR3 protein: CASRTSGGWRETQYF. CDR3 nucleotides: TGCGCCAGCAGAACATCGGGGGGGTGGCGAGAGACCCAGTACTTC.

This clone is a singleton in its sample. For the CDR3, the DNA is TGTGCCAGCTCACCCGCACAGGAGTACGAGCAGTACTTC. Translation gives CASSPAQEYEQYF. V is TRBV18 and J is TRBJ2-7; tentatively, D is TRBD1 (5 bases). V was clipped by 3 bases and J by 4 bases, with 10 bases between them. Germline CDR1 KGHSH, CDR2 LQKENI. The CDR3 is made up of 13 amino acids.

The chain is built from TRBV7-8 and TRBJ2-7; a possible D gene is TRBD1 (6 bases). CDR1 and CDR2 from the germline V gene are SGHVS and FQNEAQ. V gave up 5 bases and J gave up 5 bases, with 22 bases separating them. The CDR3 is made up of 16 amino acids. The CDR3 nucleotides read TGTGCCAGCAGCCGGCCCGACAGGCCCAGGGCGGACGAGCAGTACTTC. This translates into CASSRPDRPRADEQYF.

The chain employs TRBV19 and TRBJ2-5; 7 bases match TRBD2. Germline values: CDR1 LNHDA, CDR2 SQIVND (reference sequence). The CDR3 has 14 residues. After removal of 7 bases from V and 0 bases from J, the junction contained 5 bases not matched to a gene. CDR3 DNA: TGTGCCAGTACCAAAGCGGGGAACCAAGAGACCCAGTACTTC. Translating gives CASTKAGNQETQYF. The full variable domain, rest sourced from reference TRBV19 and TRBJ2-5, is DGGITQSPKYLFRKEGQNVTLSCEQNLNHDAMYWYRQDPGQGLRLIYYSQIVNDFQKGDIAEGYSVSREKKESFPLTVTSAQKNPTAFYLCASTKAGNQETQYFGPGTRLLVL.

CDR3 DNA sequence: TGCGCCAGCAGCCCTCTGGAGGCTTACAATGAGCAGTTCTTC. This encodes CASSPLEAYNEQFF. J is TRBJ2-1 and V is TRBV5-1; a weak D match, TRBD2 (5 bases). Germline CDR1 SGHRS, CDR2 YFSETQ. There are 14 residues in the CDR3. The V gene lost 4 bases and the J gene lost 4 bases, with 12 bases spanning the gap.